The source of this T cell receptor (beta chain) is a study of cytomegalovirus exposure and HLA in healthy donors. Note on this clone: Its target is unknown.

General study findings and limits: Follow-up analysis later connected one missense variant in DCLRE1C with trimming of TCR beta V- and J-genes. Most TCR sequences were seen very rarely across donors, but some public TCRs occurred in many.

The CDR3 covers 14 residues. V lost 1 base to trimming and J lost 10 bases; unmatched junction nucleotides: 6. Germline assignment: CDR1 MNHNS and CDR2 SASEGT. PCR involved 60 Vbeta and 13 Jbeta primers. Sequencing was performed with immunoSEQ multiplex PCR; in TCRdb, only in-frame clones are kept and a portion is missing. Among roughly 84,000 clones, around 78% were seen once, and the ten largest hold 4.5% to 7%. This clonotype was obtained from a male donor in good health and CMV-seropositive. Sequencing input: PBMCs. The chain combines TRBV6-1 with TRBJ2-1; the match to TRBD1 covers 8 bases. In nucleotides, the CDR3 is TGTGCCAGCAGTGAAGGGACAGGGAATGACGAGCAGTTCTTC. As protein: CASSEGTGNDEQFF.